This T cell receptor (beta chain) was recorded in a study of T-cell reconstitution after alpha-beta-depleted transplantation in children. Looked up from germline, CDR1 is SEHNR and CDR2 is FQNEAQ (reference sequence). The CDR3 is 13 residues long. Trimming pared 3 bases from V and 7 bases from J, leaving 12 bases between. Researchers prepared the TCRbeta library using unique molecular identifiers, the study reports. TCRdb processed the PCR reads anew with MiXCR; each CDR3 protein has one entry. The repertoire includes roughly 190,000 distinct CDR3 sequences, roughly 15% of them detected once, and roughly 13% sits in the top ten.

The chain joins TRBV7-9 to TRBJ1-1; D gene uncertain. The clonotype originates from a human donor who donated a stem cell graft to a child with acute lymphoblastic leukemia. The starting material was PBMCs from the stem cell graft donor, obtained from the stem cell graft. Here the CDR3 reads CASSFGPQSEAFF. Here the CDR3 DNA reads TGTGCCAGCAGCTTTGGACCCCAGAGTGAAGCTTTCTTT. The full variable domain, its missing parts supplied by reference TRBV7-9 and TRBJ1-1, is DTGVSQNPRHKITKRGQNVTFRCDPISEHNRLYWYRQTLGQGPEFLTYFQNEAQLEKSRLLSDRFSAERPKGSFSTLEIQRTEQGDSAMYLCASSFGPQSEAFFGQGTRLTVV.